The 26 T cell receptor beta chains presented below share a single source sample, sequenced in a study of CD8+ T cells in alopecia areata. Treatment: oral pan-JAK inhibitor, 5-10 mg twice daily. The sequencing template was cDNA reverse transcribed from extracted RNA. Sequencing was performed with immunoSEQ multiplex PCR; in TCRdb, only in-frame clones are kept and a portion is missing. Of 250,000 to 300,000 clones listed, more than 45% are singletons. The sample consisted of CD4+ T cells sorted from blood, taken at week 24, from a patient treated with tofacitinib. The source is a human donor with alopecia areata.

This chain connects TRBV29-1 to TRBJ2-4; D gene uncertain. V was clipped by 4 bases and J by 1 base, with 14 bases between them. Germline CDR1 reads SQVTM; CDR2 reads ANQGSEA. The CDR3 has 15 residues. As DNA, the CDR3 is TGCAGCGTTGTGATGGCGGTGCGGGCCAAAAACATTCAGTACTTC. This translates into CSVVMAVRAKNIQYF.

The J gene is TRBJ2-1, the V gene TRBV18; 8 nucleotides line up with TRBD2. V gave up 6 bases and J gave up 6 bases; unmatched junction bases: 10. The germline CDR1 and CDR2 sequences are KGHSH and LQKENI. There are 15 residues in the CDR3. The CDR3 loop reads CASSPAGEHGNEQFF. CDR3 bases: TGTGCCAGCTCCCCAGCGGGGGAACACGGCAATGAGCAGTTCTTC.

V usage is TRBV19 and J usage is TRBJ1-5; D is perhaps TRBD1 (5 bases). This CDR3 is built from 13 residues. Germline CDR1 reads LNHDA; CDR2 reads SQIVND (reference sequence). Trimming shortened V by 11 bases and J by 0 bases, and 11 bases separated the two germline ends. Here the CDR3 reads CAAGRGSNQPQHF. CDR3 sequence (DNA): TGTGCCGCCGGTAGGGGTAGCAATCAGCCCCAGCATTTT.

This clone has only a few counts. This sequence joins TRBV29-1 and TRBJ1-2; no reliable D call. The V end lost 3 bases, the J end lost 8 bases, and 10 bases lay between the germline ends. Per germline, CDR1 SQVTM and CDR2 ANQGSEA. The CDR3 consists of 11 residues. The CDR3 DNA reads TGCAGCGTTGACACCGTTAGCGGCTACACCTTC. It is translated as CSVDTVSGYTF.

The chain carries TRBV4-1 and TRBJ2-4; D remains unclear. V dropped 3 bases and J dropped 4 bases, with 13 bases sitting between them. This CDR3 region has 15 residues. Per the germline V gene, CDR1 is MGHRA and CDR2 is YSYEKL. CDR3 DNA: TGCGCCAGCAGCCACGGATCCTTCTCAAAAAACATTCAGTACTTC. Translated, it gives CASSHGSFSKNIQYF.

This clone appeared a few times. The genes are TRBV2 and TRBJ2-3; D gene unclear. V dropped 0 bases and J dropped 12 bases, with 4 bases sitting between them. Germline V gene lookup returns CDR1 SNHLY and CDR2 FYNNEI. The CDR3 sequence is 10 residues long. CDR3 DNA sequence: TGTGCCAGCAGTGAAGCCTCACAGTATTTT. This encodes CASSEASQYF.

The J gene is TRBJ2-5, the V gene TRBV28, with D perhaps given as TRBD1 or TRBD2 (5 bases each). Germline V gene sequence: CDR1 MDHEN, CDR2 SYDVKM. Trimming removed 7 bases at V and 2 bases at J, with 14 bases between. The CDR3 covers 14 residues. For the CDR3, the DNA is TGTGCCAGCACCACCTGGGGGTATCAAGAGACCCAGTACTTC. Amino acids: CASTTWGYQETQYF.

The chain has TRBV4-2 and TRBJ2-2; 7 bases line up with TRBD1. The junction had 2 bases not matched to a gene; V was cut back by 0 bases and J by 1 base. The CDR3 consists of 16 residues. From germline, CDR1 is LGHNA and CDR2 YNFKEQ. CDR3: CASSQEGQQNTGELFF. In DNA form, the CDR3 reads TGTGCCAGCAGCCAAGAGGGACAGCAGAACACCGGGGAGCTGTTTTTT.

This clone was seen more than once but under ten times. The genes are TRBV18 and TRBJ2-3, with D tentatively TRBD1 (5 bases). Germline lookup yields CDR1 KGHSH and CDR2 LQKENI. The CDR3 covers 15 residues. Trimming left V 0 bases short and J 1 base short, with 8 bases between. CDR3 bases: TGTGCCAGCTCACCACCAGCCAGGGGCACAGATACGCAGTATTTT. Translating gives CASSPPARGTDTQYF.

This clone was seen more than once but under ten times. The rearrangement uses TRBV29-1 and TRBJ2-7; 7 bases line up with TRBD1. V lost 4 bases to trimming and J lost 1 base; unmatched junction nucleotides: 4. Germline CDR1 reads SQVTM; CDR2 reads ANQGSEA. The CDR3 covers 13 residues. The CDR3 DNA sequence: TGCAGCGTTGCCGGGACAGTATCCTACGAGCAGTACTTC. Its translation is CSVAGTVSYEQYF.

The V call is TRBV28, the J call TRBJ2-5, with D perhaps matching TRBD2 (5 bases). CDR3 length equals 16 residues. Germline V gene lookup returns CDR1 MDHEN and CDR2 SYDVKM. Trimming took 5 bases from V and 3 from J, leaving 19 bases between them. The CDR3 DNA follows: TGTGCCAGCAGTCCCGGAGGTAATGGCGTCAAAGAGACCCAGTACTTC. Amino acid sequence: CASSPGGNGVKETQYF.

The chain has TRBV5-6 and TRBJ2-1; no clear D. Germline CDR1 SGHDT, CDR2 YYEEEE. The CDR3 contains 11 residues. V shed 1 base and J shed 12 bases, with 8 bases lying between them. The CDR3 is CASSLNFRQFF. In DNA, the CDR3 is TGTGCCAGCAGCTTGAACTTTAGGCAGTTCTTC.

The chain uses TRBV14 and TRBJ2-3, with 8 bases that match TRBD2. Germline V gene lookup returns CDR1 SGHDN and CDR2 FVKESK. Losses at the gene ends were 5 bases for V and 2 bases for J; bases not matched to a gene: 6. The CDR3 covers 15 residues. CDR3 bases: TGTGCCAGCAGCTTAGCGGGGATCGTCACAGATACGCAGTATTTT. Its translation: CASSLAGIVTDTQYF.

Points on this clone: One end of the junction does not line up with germline, which may come from a read error. This sequence joins TRBV9 and TRBJ2-5; TRBD1 matches at 8 bases. The CDR3 extends over 13 amino acids. Germline V gene data show CDR1 as SGDLS and CDR2 as YYNGEE. CDR3 protein: CASSVVGPTGVDF. The CDR3 DNA reads as TGTGCCAGCAGCGTAGTTGGCCCGACAGGGGTCGACTTC.

This chain joins TRBV4-1 and TRBJ2-1, with D perhaps TRBD1 (6 bases). V was clipped by 3 bases and J by 9 bases, with 9 bases between them. The CDR3 extends over 12 amino acids. In germline, CDR1 is MGHRA, CDR2 YSYEKL. DNA of the CDR3: TGCGCCAGCAGCCAGCAGGGGTCTGAGCAGTTCTTC. Its protein product is CASSQQGSEQFF.

This clone was seen once. This chain connects TRBV11-2 to TRBJ2-7; 10 positions agree with TRBD1. Germline CDR1 is SGHAT and CDR2 is FQNNGV. J lost 3 bases, V lost 5 bases, and 4 bases had no gene match. This CDR3 contains 14 residues. CDR3 loop: CASSPRTGGYEQYF. The CDR3 DNA reads TGTGCCAGCAGCCCGAGGACAGGGGGCTACGAGCAGTACTTC.

This chain joins TRBV19 and TRBJ1-5, with D unresolved. V was pared by 5 bases and J by 3 bases, with 11 bases between. In germline, CDR1 is LNHDA, CDR2 SQIVND (reference sequence). This CDR3 comprises 14 residues. CDR3 sequence reads: CASSVRPLNQPQHF. The CDR3 nucleotides read TGTGCCAGTAGTGTCCGACCGCTCAATCAGCCCCAGCATTTT.

V usage is TRBV29-1 and J usage is TRBJ1-1; unclear D gene. Germline CDR1 and CDR2: SQVTM and ANQGSEA. This CDR3 is built from 13 residues. Trimming pared 5 bases from V and 7 bases from J, leaving 17 bases between. The CDR3 DNA follows: TGCAGCGTTTTACCCTTGAATGCGGGTGAAGCTTTCTTT. It specifies CSVLPLNAGEAFF.

This clone was recorded a few times. The V gene is TRBV6-6, the J gene TRBJ2-1, with 9 bases lining up with TRBD1. The germline gives CDR1 MNHNY, CDR2 SVGAGI (reference sequence). This CDR3 contains 16 residues. V dropped 2 bases and J dropped 1; count of bases not matched to a gene: 3. The CDR3 reads CASSYIGTGSYNEQFF. CDR3 DNA: TGTGCCAGCAGTTACATCGGGACAGGGTCCTACAATGAGCAGTTCTTC.

The V gene is TRBV30, the J gene TRBJ1-2; 10 bases fit TRBD1. The V and J ends lost 3 bases and 6 bases, in that order; junction bases with no gene match: 10. The CDR3 is 15 residues long. Germline V gene lookup returns CDR1 GTSNPN and CDR2 SVGIG (reference sequence). The CDR3 region has the DNA TGTGCCTGGAGCAAGACAGGGGGCTCCACCCATGGCTACACCTTC. This translates into CAWSKTGGSTHGYTF.

The gene calls are TRBV29-1 and TRBJ2-7; D is perhaps TRBD1 (5 bases). The germline V and J ends were trimmed by 5 bases and 3 bases, with 11 bases remaining between them. Per the germline V gene, CDR1 is SQVTM and CDR2 is ANQGSEA. The CDR3 is 12 residues long. The CDR3 DNA reads as TGCAGCGTTCGACAGAACAACTACGAGCAGTACTTC. Translated: CSVRQNNYEQYF.

This chain joins TRBV19 and TRBJ2-3; perhaps TRBD2 as D (6 bases). The germline gives CDR1 LNHDA, CDR2 SQIVND (reference sequence). Trimming removed 11 bases from V and 0 bases from J, with 27 bases in between. The CDR3 runs to 18 residues. The CDR3 here is CAATPGVADTVSTDTQYF. CDR3 nucleotide sequence: TGTGCCGCTACGCCTGGAGTAGCGGATACTGTTAGCACAGATACGCAGTATTTT.

V gene TRBV6-5 combines with J gene TRBJ1-1, with TRBD1 matching 7 bases. The CDR3 spans 13 residues. V lost 2 bases and J lost 4; bases outside the gene matches: 1. The germline CDR1 and CDR2 sequences are MNHEY and SVGAGI. For the CDR3, the DNA is TGTGCCAGCAGTTACCGGGACAGCACTGAAGCTTTCTTT. This gives the protein CASSYRDSTEAFF.

CDR3 sequence: CAISESGGGNYGYTF. The CDR3 DNA reads TGTGCCATCAGTGAGTCGGGAGGGGGAAACTATGGCTACACCTTC. This chain connects TRBV10-3 to TRBJ1-2, with a tentative D call TRBD1 (6 bases). Germline V gene lookup returns CDR1 ENHRY and CDR2 SYGVKD. There are 15 residues in the CDR3. Deletions cut 0 bases from V and 2 bases from J, with 10 bases between.

Written as DNA, the CDR3 is TGTGCCAGCAGGCCACAGGGTGACCAGCCCCAGCATTTT. This encodes CASRPQGDQPQHF. The rearrangement joins TRBV6-5 to TRBJ1-5, with a tentative D call TRBD1 (6 bases). The CDR3 is 13 amino acids. Germline assignment: CDR1 MNHEY and CDR2 SVGAGI. The V end was cut by 6 bases, the J end by 7 bases, with 13 bases between.

This clone was recorded at least ten times. This rearrangement joins TRBV7-9 to TRBJ2-5, with 8 bases lining up with TRBD1. Looked up from germline, CDR1 is SEHNR and CDR2 is FQNEAQ (reference sequence). The CDR3 has 17 amino acids. V shed 4 bases, J shed 5 bases, and the junction held 15 bases outside the gene matches. CDR3 bases: TGTGCCAGCAGCTCCGCTTTCCGGACAGGGCAATTGGAGACCCAGTACTTC. Its protein is CASSSAFRTGQLETQYF.